The 17 T cell receptor beta chains given below trace back to one sample, sequenced in a study of PD-1 blockade in classical Hodgkin lymphoma. Measured with immunoSEQ multiplex PCR; TCRdb has only the in-frame clones, and not every one. The profile shows fewer than 55,000 clones, nearly 80% of them singletons. Time point indicated: cycle 4 day 1 (C4D1), after about 6 weeks of nivolumab. Every patient relapsed after autologous stem cell transplantation, and brentuximab vedotin exposure varied. The sample consisted of peripheral blood mononuclear cells (PBMCs), taken before the fourth cycle of nivolumab. The receptors shown here come from a human donor with classical Hodgkin lymphoma.

The chain is built from TRBV9 and TRBJ1-1; D gene ambiguous. Looked up from germline, CDR1 is SGDLS and CDR2 is YYNGEE. CDR3 length equals 14 residues. V was shortened by 3 bases and J by 2 bases, with 11 bases between the two germline ends. CDR3 sequence reads: CASSETSLNTEAFF. CDR3 bases: TGTGCCAGCAGCGAAACCTCCCTTAACACTGAAGCTTTCTTT.

J is TRBJ2-1 and V is TRBV19; D unresolved. CDR1 and CDR2 from the germline V gene are LNHDA and SQIVND (reference sequence). V was clipped by 0 bases and J by 6 bases, with 15 bases between them. The CDR3 spans 16 residues. The CDR3 bases are TGTGCCAGTAGTATAGATTTCTCGGCCGGCTTCAATGAGCAGTTCTTC. Its translation: CASSIDFSAGFNEQFF. Variable domain in full (rest from reference TRBV19 and TRBJ2-1): DGGITQSPKYLFRKEGQNVTLSCEQNLNHDAMYWYRQDPGQGLRLIYYSQIVNDFQKGDIAEGYSVSREKKESFPLTVTSAQKNPTAFYLCASSIDFSAGFNEQFFGPGTRLTVL.

The chain joins TRBV7-2 to TRBJ2-7; D is tentatively TRBD1 or TRBD2 (5 bases each). The V end lost 5 bases, the J end lost 5 bases, and 19 bases lay between the germline ends. The V gene's germline CDR1 is SGHTA and CDR2 FQGNSA. CDR3 length equals 15 residues. Here the CDR3 reads CASSPMTGRGNEQYF. The CDR3 DNA reads TGTGCCAGCAGCCCGATGACGGGGCGAGGCAACGAGCAGTACTTC.

The gene calls are TRBV7-3 and TRBJ1-1; D unresolved. This CDR3 is 13 amino acids long. Trimming cost V 5 bases and J 7 bases, with 14 bases left between them. Germline CDR1 SGHTA, CDR2 FQGTGA. The CDR3 DNA reads TGTGCCAGCAGCCCTGACTCCCGTCGTGAAGCTTTCTTT. It specifies CASSPDSRREAFF.

This sequence joins TRBV7-2 and TRBJ2-3, with TRBD2 matching 7 bases. This CDR3 spans 14 amino acids. V lost 6 bases and J lost 0; bases outside the gene matches: 3. Germline assignment: CDR1 SGHTA and CDR2 FQGNSA. The CDR3 region is CASSLAASTDTQYF. DNA for the CDR3: TGTGCCAGCAGTCTAGCGGCTAGCACAGATACGCAGTATTTT. Drawing the rest from reference TRBV7-2 and TRBJ2-3, the complete variable domain is GAGVSQSPSNKVTEKGKDVELRCDPISGHTALYWYRQSLGQGLEFLIYFQGNSAPDKSGLPSDRFSAERTGGSVSTLTIQRTQQEDSAVYLCASSLAASTDTQYFGPGTRLTVL.

This clone was observed once. The J gene is TRBJ1-2, the V gene TRBV7-9; perhaps TRBD1 as D (5 bases). This CDR3 comprises 16 residues. The ends were cut back, 5 bases at V and 1 base at J, with 17 bases in the middle. Germline values: CDR1 SEHNR, CDR2 FQNEAQ (reference sequence). The CDR3 nucleotides are TGTGCCAGCAGCCCCGCGGCGGGGCTCCTTAACTATGGCTACACCTTC. Translating it yields CASSPAAGLLNYGYTF.

The gene calls are TRBV6-6 and TRBJ2-5; D is undetermined. The J call may be faulty, since TRBJ2-7 better matches the DNA end. CDR1 and CDR2 from the germline V gene are MNHNY and SVGAGI (reference sequence). The CDR3 contains 12 residues. CDR3 region: CASSYSSYEQYF. CDR3 bases: TGTGCCAGCAGTTATTCGTCCTACGAGCAGTACTTC.

The chain employs TRBV6-5 and TRBJ1-2, with D possibly TRBD1 on 5 matching bases. CDR3 length: 14 amino acids. CDR1 is MNHEY, CDR2 SVGAGI, per germline. Trimming removed 5 bases from V and 4 bases from J, with 14 bases in between. The CDR3 sequence: CASSEFGQGYGYTF. DNA of the CDR3: TGTGCCAGCAGTGAATTTGGTCAGGGCTATGGCTACACCTTC.

V and J are TRBV21-1 and TRBJ1-5. TRBV21-1 is a recognized pseudogene. The CDR3 covers 21 residues. The CDR3 region has the DNA TGTGCCAGCAGCAAAATTGGCCCCAAGATGAGGGGTACATATAGCAATCAGCCCCAGCATTTT. Amino acid sequence: CASSKIGPKMRGTYSNQPQHF.

This clone was recorded a few times. The chain recombines TRBV4-3 with TRBJ2-2, with D perhaps matching TRBD1 or TRBD2 (6 bases each). The V gene lost 0 bases and the J gene lost 5 bases, with 13 bases spanning the gap. The CDR3 is made up of 16 amino acids. Germline loops: CDR1 LGHNA, CDR2 YSLEER. The CDR3 nucleotides are TGCGCCAGCAGCCAAGAAATCCTAGGGGGGACCGGGGAGCTGTTTTTT. The encoded protein is CASSQEILGGTGELFF.

The chain is built from TRBV28 and TRBJ1-3; no reliable D call. In germline, CDR1 is MDHEN, CDR2 SYDVKM. This CDR3 has 11 amino acids. The V end lost 3 bases, the J end lost 9 bases, and 6 bases lay between the germline ends. CDR3 sequence reads: CASSFPPTIYF. CDR3 nucleotides: TGTGCCAGCAGTTTCCCGCCCACCATATATTTT. The whole variable domain, remainder taken from reference TRBV28 and TRBJ1-3, is DVKVTQSSRYLVKRTGEKVFLECVQDMDHENMFWYRQDPGLGLRLIYFSYDVKMKEKGDIPEGYSVSREKKERFSLILESASTNQTSMYLCASSFPPTIYFGEGSWLTVV.

The V call is TRBV11-2, the J call TRBJ2-7; tentative D call: TRBD1 (6 bases). Germline CDR1 SGHAT, CDR2 FQNNGV. The CDR3 has 14 residues. The V gene lost 10 bases and the J gene lost 2 bases, with 18 bases spanning the gap. As DNA, the CDR3 is TGTGCCACCTCAGAACCGGGACAAGCCTACGAGCAGTACTTC. Amino acids: CATSEPGQAYEQYF.

The table lists this clone with a count of one. V gene TRBV29-1 combines with J gene TRBJ1-1; 9 bases match TRBD1. The CDR3 runs 13 residues. Per germline, CDR1 SQVTM and CDR2 ANQGSEA. V trimming: 6 bases; J trimming: 4 bases; junction bases outside the gene matches: 6. CDR3 amino acids: CSVYATGGTEAFF. In DNA form, the CDR3 reads TGCAGCGTCTACGCGACAGGGGGCACTGAAGCTTTCTTT.

The chain recombines TRBV6-1 with TRBJ1-5; D possibly corresponds to TRBD1 (5 bases). The germline V and J ends were trimmed by 7 bases and 8 bases, with 15 bases remaining between them. In germline, CDR1 is MNHNS, CDR2 SASEGT. This CDR3 spans 13 amino acids. This chain's CDR3 is CASISFPGEPQHF. CDR3 DNA: TGTGCCAGCATTTCCTTTCCGGGGGAGCCCCAGCATTTT.

V gene TRBV9 combines with J gene TRBJ2-1; 9 nucleotides line up with TRBD2. The length of the CDR3 is 14 residues. The trim removed 4 bases at V and 7 bases at J, leaving 6 bases unmatched. The germline V gene encodes CDR1 SGDLS and CDR2 YYNGEE. The CDR3 nucleotides read TGTGCCAGCAGCCGTAGCGGGGGAAGAAATGAGCAGTTCTTC. It encodes CASSRSGGRNEQFF.

The chain links TRBV5-6 to TRBJ1-5, with D possibly matching TRBD1 (6 bases). The CDR3 is 16 amino acids. V was shortened by 2 bases and J by 4 bases, with 16 bases between the two germline ends. Germline CDR1 is SGHDT and CDR2 is YYEEEE. CDR3 in DNA: TGTGCCAGCAGCTTATCTCGGGGAAGGGGGAATCAGCCCCAGCATTTT. It encodes CASSLSRGRGNQPQHF.

By share, this clone counts as medium-sized. J is TRBJ2-7 and V is TRBV19; 9 bases align to TRBD1. This CDR3 has 11 residues. V dropped 8 bases and J dropped 6; count of bases not matched to a gene: 2. In germline, CDR1 is LNHDA, CDR2 SQIVND (reference sequence). In DNA, the CDR3 is TGTGCCAGTCGACAGGGGGGCGAGCAGTACTTC. The encoded protein is CASRQGGEQYF.